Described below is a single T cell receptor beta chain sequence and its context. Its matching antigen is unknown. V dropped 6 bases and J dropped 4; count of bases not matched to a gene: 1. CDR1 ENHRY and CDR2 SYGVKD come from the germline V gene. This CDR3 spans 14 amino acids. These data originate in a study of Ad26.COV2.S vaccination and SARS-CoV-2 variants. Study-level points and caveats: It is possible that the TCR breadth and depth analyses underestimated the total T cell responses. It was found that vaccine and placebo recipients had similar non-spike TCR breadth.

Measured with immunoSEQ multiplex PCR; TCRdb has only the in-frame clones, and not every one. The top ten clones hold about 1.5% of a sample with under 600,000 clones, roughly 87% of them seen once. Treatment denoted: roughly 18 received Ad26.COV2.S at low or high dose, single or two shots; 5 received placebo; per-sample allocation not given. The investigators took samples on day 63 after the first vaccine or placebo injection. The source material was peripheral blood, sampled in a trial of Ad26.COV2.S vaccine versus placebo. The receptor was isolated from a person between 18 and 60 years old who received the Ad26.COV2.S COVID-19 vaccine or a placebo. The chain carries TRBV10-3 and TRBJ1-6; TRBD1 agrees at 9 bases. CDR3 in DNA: TGTGCCATCAGGGGACAGGGTTATAATTCACCCCTCCACTTT. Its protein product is CAIRGQGYNSPLHF.